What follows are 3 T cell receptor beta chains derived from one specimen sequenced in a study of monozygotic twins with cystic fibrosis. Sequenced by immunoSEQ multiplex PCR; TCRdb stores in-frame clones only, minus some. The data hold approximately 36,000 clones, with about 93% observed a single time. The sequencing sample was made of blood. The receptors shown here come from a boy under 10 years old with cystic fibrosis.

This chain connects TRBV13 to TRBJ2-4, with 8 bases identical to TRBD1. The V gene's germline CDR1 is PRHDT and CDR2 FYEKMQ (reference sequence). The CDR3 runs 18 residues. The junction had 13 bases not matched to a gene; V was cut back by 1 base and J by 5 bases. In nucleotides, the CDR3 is TGTGCCAGCAGCTTAGCTGGGGTCGGCAGGGGGCAGGAAAACATTCAGTACTTC. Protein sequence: CASSLAGVGRGQENIQYF. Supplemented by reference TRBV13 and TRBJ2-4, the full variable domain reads AAGVIQSPRHLIKEKRETATLKCYPIPRHDTVYWYQQGPGQDPQFLISFYEKMQSDKGSIPDRFSAQQFSDYHSELNMSSLELGDSALYFCASSLAGVGRGQENIQYFGAGTRLSVL.

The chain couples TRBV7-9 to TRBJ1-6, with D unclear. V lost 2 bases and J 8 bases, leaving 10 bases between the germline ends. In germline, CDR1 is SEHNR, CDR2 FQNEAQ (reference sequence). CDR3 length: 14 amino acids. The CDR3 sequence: CASSLNGRHSPLHF. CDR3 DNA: TGTGCCAGCAGCTTAAATGGGAGGCATTCACCCCTCCACTTT.

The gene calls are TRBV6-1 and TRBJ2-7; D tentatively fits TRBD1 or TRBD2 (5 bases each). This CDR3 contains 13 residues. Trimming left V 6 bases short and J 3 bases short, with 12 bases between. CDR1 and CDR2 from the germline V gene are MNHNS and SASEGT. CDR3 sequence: CASSPGRRYEQYF. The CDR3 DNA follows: TGTGCCAGCAGCCCGGGACGGCGCTACGAGCAGTACTTC.